The 14 T cell receptor beta chains given below trace back to one sample, sequenced in a study of identical twins. In TCRdb, the 5' RACE reads were re-called with MiXCR into one record per CDR3 protein. The table includes approximately 210,000 distinct CDR3 sequences, over 8% detected once. Sequencing used memory (CD45RO+) T cells sorted from blood. The receptor source for this set is a woman aged 18-30 years in good health.

This clonotype turned up a few times. The gene calls are TRBV4-1 and TRBJ2-5; D gene ambiguous. V lost 4 bases and J lost 3, with 12 bases in between. Germline values: CDR1 MGHRA, CDR2 YSYEKL. The CDR3 loop spans 14 amino acids. CDR3 sequence: CASSPWTEEETQYF. For the CDR3, the DNA is TGCGCCAGCAGCCCATGGACGGAAGAAGAGACCCAGTACTTC.

The sample holds a few counts of this clonotype. The V gene is TRBV12-3 or TRBV12-4, the J gene TRBJ2-2, with D perhaps matching TRBD1 (5 bases). V was shortened by 7 bases and J by 5 bases, with 17 bases between the two germline ends. The CDR3 covers 15 residues. The CDR3 loop is CASTPYQGRTGELFF. The CDR3 DNA follows: TGTGCCAGCACCCCTTATCAGGGTAGGACCGGGGAGCTGTTTTTT.

This clonotype turned up a few times. The rearrangement links TRBV18 to TRBJ2-7; D is unclear. Per germline, CDR1 KGHSH and CDR2 LQKENI. The CDR3 has 11 amino acids. Between the trimmed V and J ends, which lost 3 bases and 4 bases, there was a span of 4 bases. CDR3 sequence: CASSPRYEQYF. The CDR3 region has the DNA TGTGCCAGCTCACCCCGGTACGAGCAGTACTTC. The whole variable domain, filled in from reference TRBV18 and TRBJ2-7, reads NAGVMQNPRHLVRRRGQEARLRCSPMKGHSHVYWYRQLPEEGLKFMVYLQKENIIDESGMPKERFSAEFPKEGPSILRIQQVVRGDSAAYFCASSPRYEQYFGPGTRLTVT.

A word on this clonotype: An end of the junction does not agree with germline; a read error may underlie this. The V gene is TRBV2, the J gene TRBJ2-1; 9 bases fit TRBD1. This CDR3 region has 17 residues. Germline V lookup: CDR1 SNHLY, CDR2 FYNNEI. CDR3 nucleotide sequence: TGTGCCATCAGTTCCCGCGGACAGGGGAGCTCCTACAATGAGCAGTTCTTC. Its protein is CAISSRGQGSSYNEQFF.

The chain has TRBV12-3 or TRBV12-4 and TRBJ2-3; 8 bases match TRBD1. The CDR3 extends over 16 amino acids. V dropped 7 bases and J dropped 0; count of bases not matched to a gene: 9. The CDR3 protein is CASTLRQGASTDTQYF. The DNA of the CDR3 is TGTGCCAGCACCCTGAGGCAGGGGGCGAGCACAGATACGCAGTATTTT.

This chain uses TRBV9 with TRBJ2-1; D remains ambiguous. The V gene lost 1 base and the J gene lost 9 bases, with 11 bases spanning the gap. Germline assignment: CDR1 SGDLS and CDR2 YYNGEE. The CDR3 has 13 residues. This chain's CDR3 is CASSVQLDREQFF. The CDR3 nucleotides are TGTGCCAGCAGCGTACAATTAGATCGTGAGCAGTTCTTC.

This rearrangement joins TRBV30 to TRBJ2-7; 10 positions agree with TRBD2. The CDR3 totals 14 residues. Germline trimming cut 7 bases from V and 0 bases from J; bases unmatched to any gene: 6. Per germline, CDR1 GTSNPN and CDR2 SVGIG (reference sequence). CDR3 region: CAFMKREGSYEQYF. The CDR3 nucleotides are TGTGCCTTCATGAAGCGGGAGGGCTCCTACGAGCAGTACTTC.

The CDR3, as DNA: TGTGCCAGCAGCCGCCGGGACCGGGGCAATGAGCAGTTCTTC. This sequence encodes CASSRRDRGNEQFF. The chain is built from TRBV6-1 and TRBJ2-1; D possibly matches TRBD1 or TRBD2 (5 bases each). The CDR3 sequence is 14 residues long. V was cut by 6 bases and J by 6 bases, with 15 bases left in between. The germline gives CDR1 MNHNS, CDR2 SASEGT.

This clonotype was detected only a few times. The rearrangement links TRBV6-1 to TRBJ2-2, with 11 positions matching TRBD2. This CDR3 comprises 16 residues. The ends lost 5 bases at V and 10 bases at J; junction bases unmatched: 12. CDR1 MNHNS and CDR2 SASEGT come from the germline V gene. DNA for the CDR3: TGTGCCAGCAGTCCCGCACGACTAGCGGGATGGGAGGAGCTGTTTTTT. It specifies CASSPARLAGWEELFF.

This clonotype was counted ten times or more. The chain is built from TRBV29-1 and TRBJ2-7; no clear D. Trimming removed 6 bases from V and 1 base from J, with 13 bases in between. The germline V gene encodes CDR1 SQVTM and CDR2 ANQGSEA. The CDR3 runs 13 residues. CDR3 region: CSVPGRHSYEQYF. The CDR3 nucleotides are TGCAGCGTGCCCGGCAGGCATTCCTACGAGCAGTACTTC.

In this sample, this clonotype turned up a few times. CDR3 amino acids: CASSLRVEYGYTF. CDR3 nucleotides: TGCGCCAGCAGCTTGCGGGTGGAGTATGGCTACACCTTC. This rearrangement joins TRBV5-1 to TRBJ1-2, with D hard to call. This CDR3 is built from 13 residues. With 1 base removed from V and 5 bases from J, the gap between germline ends came to 9 bases. Germline V gene lookup returns CDR1 SGHRS and CDR2 YFSETQ.

This clonotype showed up many times. The chain uses TRBV20-1 and TRBJ1-4; weak D call: TRBD1 (5 bases). CDR3 length: 13 amino acids. Germline CDR1 is DFQATT and CDR2 is SNEGSKA (reference sequence). V was shortened by 3 bases and J by 8 bases, with 13 bases between the two germline ends. CDR3 protein: CSARVRVTEKLFF. In DNA form, the CDR3 reads TGCAGTGCTAGGGTCAGGGTGACGGAAAAACTGTTTTTT.

This clonotype was found many times. The chain combines TRBV6-2 or TRBV6-3 with TRBJ2-7, with D unresolved. The V and J ends lost 2 bases and 0 bases respectively, with 11 bases between them. This CDR3 comprises 15 residues. CDR1 and CDR2 from the germline V gene are MNHEY and SVGEGT. CDR3 sequence (DNA): TGTGCCAGCAGTTACGATTTAGCCTCCTCCTACGAGCAGTACTTC. Translating gives CASSYDLASSYEQYF.

The chain carries TRBV6-2 or TRBV6-3 and TRBJ2-2; D possibly corresponds to TRBD1 (8 bases). The V gene lost 6 bases and the J gene lost 6 bases, with 14 bases spanning the gap. The CDR3 runs to 14 residues. The germline CDR1 and CDR2 sequences are MNHEY and SVGEGT. The CDR3 is CASRRQGRAGELFF. The CDR3 nucleotides read TGTGCCAGCAGACGACAGGGGAGGGCCGGGGAGCTGTTTTTT.